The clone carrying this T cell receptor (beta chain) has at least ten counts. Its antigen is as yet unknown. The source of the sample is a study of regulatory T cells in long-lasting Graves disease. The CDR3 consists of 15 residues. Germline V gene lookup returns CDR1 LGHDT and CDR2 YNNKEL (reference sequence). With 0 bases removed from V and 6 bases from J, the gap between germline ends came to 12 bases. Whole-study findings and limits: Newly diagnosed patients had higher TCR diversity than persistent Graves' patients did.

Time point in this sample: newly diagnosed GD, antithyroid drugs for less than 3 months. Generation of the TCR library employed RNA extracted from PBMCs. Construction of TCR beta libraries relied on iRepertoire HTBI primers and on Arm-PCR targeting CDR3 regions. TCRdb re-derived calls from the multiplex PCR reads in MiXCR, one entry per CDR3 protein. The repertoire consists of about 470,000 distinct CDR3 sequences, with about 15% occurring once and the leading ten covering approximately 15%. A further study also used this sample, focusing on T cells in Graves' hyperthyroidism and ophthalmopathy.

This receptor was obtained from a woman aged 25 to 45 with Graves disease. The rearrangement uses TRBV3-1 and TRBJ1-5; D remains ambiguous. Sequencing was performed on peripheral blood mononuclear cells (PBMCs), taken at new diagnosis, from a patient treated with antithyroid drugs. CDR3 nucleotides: TGTGCCAGCAGCCAAGATGGGGAGGGTACTCAGCCCCAGCATTTT. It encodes CASSQDGEGTQPQHF.